This T cell receptor (beta chain) was found in a study of T-cell reconstitution after alpha-beta-depleted transplantation in children. General study points: Expanded graft clones numbering several hundred reportedly gave rise to alpha-beta T cells about two months after transplant. At the one-year point after transplant, T-cell counts and TCRbeta diversity were found to come mostly from T cells that had been newly produced.

A word on this clonotype: Its target is unknown.

Germline-derived CDR1 and CDR2 are MNHEY and SMNVEV (reference sequence). The CDR3 sequence is 13 residues long. Trimming left V 7 bases short and J 1 base short, with 11 bases between. A library of TCRbeta sequences, prepared with unique molecular identifiers, was generated. Each CDR3 protein gets one entry after TCRdb re-called the PCR reads with MiXCR. The table has fewer than 350,000 distinct CDR3 sequences, around a tenth seen once. The sequence derives from a boy younger than two with acute myeloid leukemia, due to receive a stem cell transplant. J is TRBJ2-7 and V is TRBV27; no clear D. The starting material was PBMCs, obtained before TCRalphabeta/CD19-depleted stem cell transplant. This CDR3 reads CASTFLGSYEQYF. CDR3 DNA sequence: TGTGCCAGCACCTTTCTCGGGTCCTACGAGCAGTACTTC.